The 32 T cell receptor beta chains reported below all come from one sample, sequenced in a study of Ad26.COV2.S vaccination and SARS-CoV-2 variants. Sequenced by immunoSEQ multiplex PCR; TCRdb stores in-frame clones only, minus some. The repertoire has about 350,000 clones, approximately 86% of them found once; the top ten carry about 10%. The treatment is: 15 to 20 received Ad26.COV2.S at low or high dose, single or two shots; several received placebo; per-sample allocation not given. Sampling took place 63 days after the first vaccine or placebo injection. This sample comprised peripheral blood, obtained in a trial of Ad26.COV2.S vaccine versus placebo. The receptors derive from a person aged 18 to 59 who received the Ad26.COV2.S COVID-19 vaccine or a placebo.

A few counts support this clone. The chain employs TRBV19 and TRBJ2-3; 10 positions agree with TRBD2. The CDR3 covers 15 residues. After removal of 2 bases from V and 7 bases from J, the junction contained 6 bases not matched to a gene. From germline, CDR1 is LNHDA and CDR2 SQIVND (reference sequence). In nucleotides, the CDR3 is TGTGCCAGTAGTATATCAGCGGGGGGGCCGAATACGCAGTATTTT. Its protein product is CASSISAGGPNTQYF. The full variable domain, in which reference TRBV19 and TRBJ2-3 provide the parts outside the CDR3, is DGGITQSPKYLFRKEGQNVTLSCEQNLNHDAMYWYRQDPGQGLRLIYYSQIVNDFQKGDIAEGYSVSREKKESFPLTVTSAQKNPTAFYLCASSISAGGPNTQYFGPGTRLTVL.

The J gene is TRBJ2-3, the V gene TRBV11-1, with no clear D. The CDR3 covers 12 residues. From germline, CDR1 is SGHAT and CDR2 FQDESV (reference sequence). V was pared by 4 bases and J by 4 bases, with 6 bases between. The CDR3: CASSYRSDTQYF. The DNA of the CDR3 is TGTGCCAGCAGCTACCGGTCAGATACGCAGTATTTT.

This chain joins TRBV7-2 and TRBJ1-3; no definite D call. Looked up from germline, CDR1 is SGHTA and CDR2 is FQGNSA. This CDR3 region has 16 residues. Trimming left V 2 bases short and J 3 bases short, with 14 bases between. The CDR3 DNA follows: TGTGCCAGCAGCTTACCCCCACCAATAGATGGAAACACCATATATTTT. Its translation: CASSLPPPIDGNTIYF.

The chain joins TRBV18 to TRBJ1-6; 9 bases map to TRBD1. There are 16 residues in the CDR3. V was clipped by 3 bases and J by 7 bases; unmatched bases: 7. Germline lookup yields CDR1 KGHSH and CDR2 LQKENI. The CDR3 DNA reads TGTGCCAGCTCACCCACCTCGGGACAGGGCAATTCACCCCTCCACTTT. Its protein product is CASSPTSGQGNSPLHF.

The DNA for the CDR3 is TGTGCCAGCAGACCCACAGGGGGCGAGATTCCTTTCTTT. This gives the protein CASRPTGGEIPFF. J is TRBJ1-1 and V is TRBV12-3 or TRBV12-4; 9 positions agree with TRBD1. This CDR3 comprises 13 residues. Germline trimming cut 6 bases from V and 12 bases from J; bases unmatched to any gene: 11.

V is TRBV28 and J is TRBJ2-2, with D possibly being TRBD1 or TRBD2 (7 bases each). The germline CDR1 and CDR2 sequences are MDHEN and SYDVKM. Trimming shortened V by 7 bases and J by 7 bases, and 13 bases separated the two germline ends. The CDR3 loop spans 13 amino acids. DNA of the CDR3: TGTGCCAGCACCCAGGGGGGGATCGGGGAGCTGTTTTTT. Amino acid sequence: CASTQGGIGELFF.

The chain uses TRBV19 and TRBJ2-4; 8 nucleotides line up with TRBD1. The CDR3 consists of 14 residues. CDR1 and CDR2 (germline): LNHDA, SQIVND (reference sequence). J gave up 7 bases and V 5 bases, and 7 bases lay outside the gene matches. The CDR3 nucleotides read TGTGCCAGTAGTGCAGACAGGGGATGGAACATTCAGTACTTC. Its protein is CASSADRGWNIQYF.

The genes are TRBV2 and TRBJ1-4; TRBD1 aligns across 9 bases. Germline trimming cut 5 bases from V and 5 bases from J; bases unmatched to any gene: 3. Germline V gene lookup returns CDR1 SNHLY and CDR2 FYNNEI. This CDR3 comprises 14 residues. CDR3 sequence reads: CASSLGQGNEKLFF. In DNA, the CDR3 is TGTGCCAGCAGTCTTGGACAGGGGAATGAAAAACTGTTTTTT.

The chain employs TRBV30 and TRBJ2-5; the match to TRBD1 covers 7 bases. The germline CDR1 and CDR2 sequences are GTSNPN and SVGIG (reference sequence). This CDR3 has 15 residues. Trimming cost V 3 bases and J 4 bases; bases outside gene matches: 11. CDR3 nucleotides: TGTGCCTGGAGCCAGGGACAGCCCCCCGGAGAGACCCAGTACTTC. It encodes CAWSQGQPPGETQYF.

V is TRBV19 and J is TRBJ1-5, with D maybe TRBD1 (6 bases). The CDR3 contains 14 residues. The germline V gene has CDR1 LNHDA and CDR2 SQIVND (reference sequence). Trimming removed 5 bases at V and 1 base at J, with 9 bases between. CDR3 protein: CASSLQGSNQPQHF. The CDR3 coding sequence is TGTGCCAGTAGTTTACAGGGAAGCAATCAGCCCCAGCATTTT.

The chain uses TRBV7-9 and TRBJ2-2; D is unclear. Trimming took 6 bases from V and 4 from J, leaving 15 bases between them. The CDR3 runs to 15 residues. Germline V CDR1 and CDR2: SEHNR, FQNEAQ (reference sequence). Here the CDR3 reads CASRSLESGTGELFF. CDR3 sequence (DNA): TGTGCCAGCAGGTCTCTCGAGTCGGGCACCGGGGAGCTGTTTTTT.

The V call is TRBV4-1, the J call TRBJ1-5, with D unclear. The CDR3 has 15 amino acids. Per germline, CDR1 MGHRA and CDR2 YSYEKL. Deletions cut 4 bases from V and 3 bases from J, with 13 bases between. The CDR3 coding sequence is TGCGCCAGCAGCCCCACCCCGCTTTCCAATCAGCCCCAGCATTTT. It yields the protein CASSPTPLSNQPQHF.

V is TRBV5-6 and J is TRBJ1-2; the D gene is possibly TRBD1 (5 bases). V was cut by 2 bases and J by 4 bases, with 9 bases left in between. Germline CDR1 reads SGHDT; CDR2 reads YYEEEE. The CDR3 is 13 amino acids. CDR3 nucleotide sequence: TGTGCCAGCAGCTTCACCGGGACCTATGGCTACACCTTC. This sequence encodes CASSFTGTYGYTF.

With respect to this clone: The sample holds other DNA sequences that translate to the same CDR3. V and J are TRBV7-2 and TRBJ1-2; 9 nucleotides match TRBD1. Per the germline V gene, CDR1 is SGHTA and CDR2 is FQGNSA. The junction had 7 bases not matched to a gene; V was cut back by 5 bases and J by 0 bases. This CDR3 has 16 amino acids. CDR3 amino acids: CASSLGGQGANYGYTF. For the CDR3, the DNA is TGTGCCAGCAGCCTCGGGGGACAGGGAGCTAACTATGGCTACACCTTC.

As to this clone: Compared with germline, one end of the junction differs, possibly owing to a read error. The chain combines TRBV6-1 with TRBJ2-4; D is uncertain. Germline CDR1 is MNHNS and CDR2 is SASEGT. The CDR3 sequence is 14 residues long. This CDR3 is CASSERSVKTIQYF. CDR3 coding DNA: TGTGCCAGCAGTGAAAGGTCGGTTAAAACCATTCAGTACTTC.

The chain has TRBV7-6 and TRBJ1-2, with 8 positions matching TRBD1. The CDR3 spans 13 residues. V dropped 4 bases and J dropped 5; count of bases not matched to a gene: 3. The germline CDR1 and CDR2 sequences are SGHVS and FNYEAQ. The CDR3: CASSSDRGYGYTF. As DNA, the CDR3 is TGTGCCAGCAGCTCCGACAGGGGTTATGGCTACACCTTC.

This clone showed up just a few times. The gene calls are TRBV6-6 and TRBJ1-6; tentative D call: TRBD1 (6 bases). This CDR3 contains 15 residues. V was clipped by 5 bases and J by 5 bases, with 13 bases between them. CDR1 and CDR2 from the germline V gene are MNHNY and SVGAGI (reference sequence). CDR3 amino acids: CASSPPQGNNSPLHF. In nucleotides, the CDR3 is TGTGCCAGCAGTCCCCCTCAGGGGAATAATTCACCCCTCCACTTT.

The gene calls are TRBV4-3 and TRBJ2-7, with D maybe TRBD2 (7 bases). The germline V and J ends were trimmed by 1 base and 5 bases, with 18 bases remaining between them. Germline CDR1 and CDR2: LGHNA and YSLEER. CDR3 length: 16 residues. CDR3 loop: CASSQAWLRGPNEQYF. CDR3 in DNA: TGCGCCAGCAGCCAAGCATGGTTGCGGGGGCCTAACGAGCAGTACTTC.

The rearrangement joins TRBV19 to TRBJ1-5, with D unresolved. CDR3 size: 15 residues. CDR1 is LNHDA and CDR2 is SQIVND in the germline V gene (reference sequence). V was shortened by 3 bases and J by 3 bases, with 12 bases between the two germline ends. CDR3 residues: CASSIQSVDNQPQHF. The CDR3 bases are TGTGCCAGTAGTATTCAGTCGGTGGACAATCAGCCCCAGCATTTT.

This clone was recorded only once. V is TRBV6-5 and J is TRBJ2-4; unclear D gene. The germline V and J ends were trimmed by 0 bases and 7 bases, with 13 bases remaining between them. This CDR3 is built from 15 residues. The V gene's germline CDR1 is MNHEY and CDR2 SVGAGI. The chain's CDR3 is CASSYSPQVRNIQYF. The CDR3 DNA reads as TGTGCCAGCAGTTACTCCCCGCAGGTCAGGAACATTCAGTACTTC.

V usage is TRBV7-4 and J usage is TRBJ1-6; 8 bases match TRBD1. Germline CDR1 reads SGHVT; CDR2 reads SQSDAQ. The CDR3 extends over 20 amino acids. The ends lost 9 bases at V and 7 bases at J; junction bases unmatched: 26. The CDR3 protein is CARLKRSRGLASGWNSPLHF. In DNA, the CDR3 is TGTGCCAGACTGAAACGATCCAGGGGGCTCGCCAGTGGCTGGAATTCACCCCTCCACTTT.

The CDR3 bases are TGTGCCAGCAGCCCGGGACAGGGTGGTGGAAACACCATATATTTT. Its translation: CASSPGQGGGNTIYF. The chain couples TRBV5-5 to TRBJ1-3; TRBD1 aligns across 9 bases. The CDR3 length is 15 residues. Germline V gives CDR1 SGHKS, CDR2 YYEKEE (reference sequence). V was clipped by 4 bases and J by 3 bases; unmatched bases: 5.

For the CDR3, the DNA is TGTGCCAGCAGGGGGGGAGGGGCCGGCTACGAGCAGTACTTC. Translated: CASRGGGAGYEQYF. The V and J genes are TRBV28 and TRBJ2-7; 7 nucleotides line up with TRBD2. CDR1 is MDHEN and CDR2 is SYDVKM in the germline V gene. The CDR3 runs 14 residues. V gave up 6 bases and J gave up 3 bases; unmatched junction bases: 8.

The CDR3 DNA reads TGCGCCAGCAGCCAAGAAGGGCAGGGGGTAAATTCACCCCTCCACTTT. It yields the protein CASSQEGQGVNSPLHF. The gene calls are TRBV4-3 and TRBJ1-6; TRBD1 matches 7 bases. Germline V gives CDR1 LGHNA, CDR2 YSLEER. Losses at the gene ends were 0 bases for V and 7 bases for J; bases not matched to a gene: 6. The CDR3 sequence is 16 residues long.

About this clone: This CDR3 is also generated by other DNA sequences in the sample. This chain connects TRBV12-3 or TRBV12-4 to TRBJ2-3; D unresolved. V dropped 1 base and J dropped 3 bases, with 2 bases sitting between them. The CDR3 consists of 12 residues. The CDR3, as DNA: TGTGCCAGCAGTTTAGGTACAGATACGCAGTATTTT. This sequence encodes CASSLGTDTQYF.

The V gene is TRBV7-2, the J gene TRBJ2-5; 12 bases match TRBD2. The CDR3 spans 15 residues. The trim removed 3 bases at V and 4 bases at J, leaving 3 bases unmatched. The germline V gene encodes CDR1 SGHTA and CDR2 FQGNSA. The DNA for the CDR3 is TGTGCCAGCAGCTTGGTGACTAGCGGGGGAGAGACCCAGTACTTC. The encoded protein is CASSLVTSGGETQYF.

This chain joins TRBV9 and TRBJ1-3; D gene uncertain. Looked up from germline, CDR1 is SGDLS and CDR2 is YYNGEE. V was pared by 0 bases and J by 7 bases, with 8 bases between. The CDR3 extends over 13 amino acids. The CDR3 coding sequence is TGTGCCAGCAGCGTAGCTTCCTCCAACACCATATATTTT. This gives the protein CASSVASSNTIYF.

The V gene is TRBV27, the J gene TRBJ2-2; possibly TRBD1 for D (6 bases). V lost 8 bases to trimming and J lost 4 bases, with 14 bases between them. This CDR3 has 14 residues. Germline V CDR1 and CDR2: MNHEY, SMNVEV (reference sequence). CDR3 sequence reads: CASGSYRVTGELFF. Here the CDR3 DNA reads TGTGCCAGCGGCTCCTACAGGGTCACCGGGGAGCTGTTTTTT.

DNA of the CDR3: TGCGCCAGCAGCTTGGCGGCCCGGTCGGATACGCAGTATTTT. Protein sequence: CASSLAARSDTQYF. The V call is TRBV5-1, the J call TRBJ2-3; no firm D call. Trimming pared 0 bases from V and 6 bases from J, leaving 11 bases between. There are 14 residues in the CDR3. The V gene's germline CDR1 is SGHRS and CDR2 YFSETQ. The whole variable domain, filled in from reference TRBV5-1 and TRBJ2-3, reads KAGVTQTPRYLIKTRGQQVTLSCSPISGHRSVSWYQQTPGQGLQFLFEYFSETQRNKGNFPGRFSGRQFSNSRSEMNVSTLELGDSALYLCASSLAARSDTQYFGPGTRLTVL.

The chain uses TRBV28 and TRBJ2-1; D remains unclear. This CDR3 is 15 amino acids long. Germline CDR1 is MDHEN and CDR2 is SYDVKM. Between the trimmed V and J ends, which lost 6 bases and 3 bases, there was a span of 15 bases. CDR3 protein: CASSTPGQVYNEQFF. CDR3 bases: TGTGCCAGCAGCACCCCCGGGCAGGTCTACAATGAGCAGTTCTTC.

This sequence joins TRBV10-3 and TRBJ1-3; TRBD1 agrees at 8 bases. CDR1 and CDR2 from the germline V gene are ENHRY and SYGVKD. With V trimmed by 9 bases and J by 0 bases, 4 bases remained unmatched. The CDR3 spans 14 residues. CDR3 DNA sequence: TGTGCCATGGAAGACAGGGGCTCTGGAAACACCATATATTTT. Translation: CAMEDRGSGNTIYF.

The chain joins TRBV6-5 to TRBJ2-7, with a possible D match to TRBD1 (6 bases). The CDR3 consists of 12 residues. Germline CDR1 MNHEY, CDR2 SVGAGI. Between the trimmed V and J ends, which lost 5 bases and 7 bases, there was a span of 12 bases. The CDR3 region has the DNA TGTGCCAGCAGTCCCCTGAGGGGGGAGCAGTACTTC. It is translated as CASSPLRGEQYF.